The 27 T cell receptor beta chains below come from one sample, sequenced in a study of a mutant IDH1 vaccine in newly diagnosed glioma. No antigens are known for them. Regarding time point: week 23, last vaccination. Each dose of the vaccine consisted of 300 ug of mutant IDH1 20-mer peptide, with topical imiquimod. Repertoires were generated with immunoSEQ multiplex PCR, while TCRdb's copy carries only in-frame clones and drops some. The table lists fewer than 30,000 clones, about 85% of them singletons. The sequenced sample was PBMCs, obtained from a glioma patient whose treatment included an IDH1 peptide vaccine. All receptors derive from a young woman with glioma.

The DNA of the CDR3 is TGTGCCAGCAGCCCTCCCCCCCCACTCCCCTACAATGAGCAGTTCTTC. Translating it yields CASSPPPPLPYNEQFF. The chain is built from TRBV11-2 and TRBJ2-1; unclear D gene. Trimming pared 5 bases from V and 2 bases from J, leaving 16 bases between. CDR1 and CDR2 (germline): SGHAT, FQNNGV. The CDR3 spans 16 residues.

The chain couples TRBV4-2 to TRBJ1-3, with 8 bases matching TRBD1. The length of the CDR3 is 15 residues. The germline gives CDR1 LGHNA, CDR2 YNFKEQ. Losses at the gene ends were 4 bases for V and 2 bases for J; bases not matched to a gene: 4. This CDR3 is CASSPLQGAGNTIYF. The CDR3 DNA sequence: TGTGCCAGCAGCCCCCTACAGGGGGCTGGAAACACCATATATTTT.

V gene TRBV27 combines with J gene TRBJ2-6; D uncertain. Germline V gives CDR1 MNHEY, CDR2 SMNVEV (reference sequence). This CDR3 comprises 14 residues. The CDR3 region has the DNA TGTTCCGTCGCCGTATCCTCTGGGGCCAACGTCCTGACTTTC. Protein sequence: CSVAVSSGANVLTF.

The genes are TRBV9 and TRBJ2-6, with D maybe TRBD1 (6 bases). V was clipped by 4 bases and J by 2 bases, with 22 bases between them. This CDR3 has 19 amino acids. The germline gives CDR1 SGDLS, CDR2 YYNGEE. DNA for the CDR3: TGTGCCAGCAGCACCGAGACGACAGGACAACTGACTGGGGCCAACGTCCTGACTTTC. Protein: CASSTETTGQLTGANVLTF.

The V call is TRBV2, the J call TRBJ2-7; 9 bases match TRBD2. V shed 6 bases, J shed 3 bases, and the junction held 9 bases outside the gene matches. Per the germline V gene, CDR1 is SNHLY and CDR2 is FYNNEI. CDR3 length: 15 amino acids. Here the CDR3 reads CASRDSAGGSYEQYF. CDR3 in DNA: TGTGCCAGCAGGGACTCAGCGGGAGGCAGCTACGAGCAGTACTTC. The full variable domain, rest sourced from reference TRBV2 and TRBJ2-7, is EPEVTQTPSHQVTQMGQEVILRCVPISNHLYFYWYRQILGQKVEFLVSFYNNEISEKSEIFDDQFSVERPDGSNFTLKIRSTKLEDSAMYFCASRDSAGGSYEQYFGPGTRLTVT.

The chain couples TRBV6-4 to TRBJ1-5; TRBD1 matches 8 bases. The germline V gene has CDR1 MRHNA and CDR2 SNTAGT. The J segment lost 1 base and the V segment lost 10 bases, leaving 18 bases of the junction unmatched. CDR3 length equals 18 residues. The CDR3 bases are TGTGCCACCCCCGGAGGCAGGGGGCCTCAAGGAAGCAATCAGCCCCAGCATTTT. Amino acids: CATPGGRGPQGSNQPQHF.

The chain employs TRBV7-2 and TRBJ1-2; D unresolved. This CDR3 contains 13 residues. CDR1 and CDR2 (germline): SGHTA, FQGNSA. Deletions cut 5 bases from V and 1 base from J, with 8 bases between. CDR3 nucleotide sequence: TGTGCCAGCAGCGAAGGGTTTAACTATGGCTACACCTTC. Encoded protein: CASSEGFNYGYTF.

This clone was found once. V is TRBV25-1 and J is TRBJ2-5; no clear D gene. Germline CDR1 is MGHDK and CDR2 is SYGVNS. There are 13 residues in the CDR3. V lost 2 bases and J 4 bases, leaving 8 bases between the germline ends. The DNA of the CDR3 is TGTGCCAGCAGTGAAAACCTCCCAGAGACCCAGTACTTC. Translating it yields CASSENLPETQYF. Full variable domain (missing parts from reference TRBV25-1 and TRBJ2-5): EADIYQTPRYLVIGTGKKITLECSQTMGHDKMYWYQQDPGMELHLIHYSYGVNSTEKGDLSSESTVSRIRTEHFPLTLESARPSHTSQYLCASSENLPETQYFGPGTRLLVL.

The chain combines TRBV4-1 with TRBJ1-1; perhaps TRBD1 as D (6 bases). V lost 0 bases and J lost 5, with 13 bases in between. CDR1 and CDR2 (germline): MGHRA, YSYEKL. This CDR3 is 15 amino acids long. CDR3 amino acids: CASSQDTGFWTEAFF. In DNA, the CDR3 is TGCGCCAGCAGCCAAGATACAGGGTTTTGGACTGAAGCTTTCTTT.

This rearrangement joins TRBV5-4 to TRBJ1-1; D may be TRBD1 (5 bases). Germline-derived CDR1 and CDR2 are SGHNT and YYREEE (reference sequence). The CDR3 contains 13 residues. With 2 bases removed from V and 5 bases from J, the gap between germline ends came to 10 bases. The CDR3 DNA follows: TGTGCCAGCAGCTTCGGGGGTGAAACTGAAGCTTTCTTT. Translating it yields CASSFGGETEAFF.

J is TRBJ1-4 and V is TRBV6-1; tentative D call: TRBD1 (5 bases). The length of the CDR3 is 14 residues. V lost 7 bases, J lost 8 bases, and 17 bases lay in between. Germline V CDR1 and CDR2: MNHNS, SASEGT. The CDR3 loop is CASTSMRAGEKLFF. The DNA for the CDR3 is TGTGCCAGCACGTCAATGAGGGCAGGGGAAAAACTGTTTTTT.

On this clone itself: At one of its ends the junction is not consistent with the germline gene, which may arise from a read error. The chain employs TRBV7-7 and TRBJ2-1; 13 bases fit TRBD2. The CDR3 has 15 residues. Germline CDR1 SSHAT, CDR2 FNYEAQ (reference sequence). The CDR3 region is CASSPTSGRSYEQFF. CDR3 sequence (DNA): TGTGCTAGCAGCCCGACTAGCGGGAGGAGCTATGAGCAGTTCTTC.

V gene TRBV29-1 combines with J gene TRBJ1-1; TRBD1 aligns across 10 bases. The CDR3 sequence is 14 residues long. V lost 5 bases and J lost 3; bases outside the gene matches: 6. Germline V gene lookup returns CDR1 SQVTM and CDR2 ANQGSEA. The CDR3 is CSVLLDRGHTEAFF. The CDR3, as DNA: TGCAGCGTTCTCCTCGACAGGGGGCACACTGAAGCTTTCTTT.

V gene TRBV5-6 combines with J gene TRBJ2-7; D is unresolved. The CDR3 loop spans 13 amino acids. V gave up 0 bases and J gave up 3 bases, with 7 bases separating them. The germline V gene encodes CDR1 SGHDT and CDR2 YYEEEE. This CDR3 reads CASSLAGHYEQYF. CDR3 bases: TGTGCCAGCAGCTTGGCTGGTCACTACGAGCAGTACTTC.

CDR3 sequence: CASSLEAGGFYEQYF. The CDR3 nucleotides are TGCGCCAGCAGCTTGGAAGCAGGGGGCTTCTACGAGCAGTACTTC. The chain combines TRBV5-1 with TRBJ2-7; 8 bases are a match to TRBD1. Per the germline V gene, CDR1 is SGHRS and CDR2 is YFSETQ. Trimming removed 0 bases from V and 3 bases from J; junction bases left unmatched: 5. The CDR3 is 15 residues long.

The CDR3 nucleotides read TGTGCCAGCAGTTTAGGGCCAGCCGTAGGAAAACTGTTTTTT. Amino acids: CASSLGPAVGKLFF. The chain uses TRBV28 and TRBJ1-4; D gene ambiguous. CDR3 length: 14 amino acids. Germline V CDR1 and CDR2: MDHEN, SYDVKM. With 2 bases removed from V and 10 bases from J, the gap between germline ends came to 14 bases.

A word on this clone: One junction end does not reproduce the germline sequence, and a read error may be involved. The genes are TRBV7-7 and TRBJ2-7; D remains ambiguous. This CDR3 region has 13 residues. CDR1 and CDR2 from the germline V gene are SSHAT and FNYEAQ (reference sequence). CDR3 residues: CASSLGRTYEQYF. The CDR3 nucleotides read TGTGCTAGCAGCCTAGGCCGGACCTACGAGCAGTACTTC.

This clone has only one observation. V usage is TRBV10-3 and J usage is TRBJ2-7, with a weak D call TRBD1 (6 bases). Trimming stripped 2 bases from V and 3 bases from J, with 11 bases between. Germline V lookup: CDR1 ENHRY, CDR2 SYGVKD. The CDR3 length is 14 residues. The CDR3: CAISEAGAVYEQYF. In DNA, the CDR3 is TGTGCCATCAGTGAGGCAGGGGCAGTCTACGAGCAGTACTTC.

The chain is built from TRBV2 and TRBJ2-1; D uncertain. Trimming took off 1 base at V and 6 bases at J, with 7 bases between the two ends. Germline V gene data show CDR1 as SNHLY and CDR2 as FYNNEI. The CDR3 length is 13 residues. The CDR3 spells CASSEERINEQFF. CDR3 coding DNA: TGTGCCAGCAGTGAAGAACGGATCAATGAGCAGTTCTTC.

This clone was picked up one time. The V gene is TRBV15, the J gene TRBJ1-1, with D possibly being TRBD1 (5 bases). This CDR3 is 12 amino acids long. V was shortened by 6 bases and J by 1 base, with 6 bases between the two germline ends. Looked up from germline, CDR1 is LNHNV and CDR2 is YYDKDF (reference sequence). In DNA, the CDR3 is TGTGCCACCAGGCAGGGGAACACTGAAGCTTTCTTT. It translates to CATRQGNTEAFF. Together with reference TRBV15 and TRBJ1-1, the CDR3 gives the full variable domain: DAMVIQNPRYQVTQFGKPVTLSCSQTLNHNVMYWYQQKSSQAPKLLFHYYDKDFNNEADTPDNFQSRRPNTSFCFLDIRSPGLGDTAMYLCATRQGNTEAFFGQGTRLTVV.

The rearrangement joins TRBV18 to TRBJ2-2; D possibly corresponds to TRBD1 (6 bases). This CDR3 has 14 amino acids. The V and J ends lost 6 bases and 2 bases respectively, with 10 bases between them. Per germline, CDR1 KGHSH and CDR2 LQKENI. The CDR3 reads CASSWTANTGELFF. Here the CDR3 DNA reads TGTGCCAGCTCCTGGACAGCAAACACCGGGGAGCTGTTTTTT.

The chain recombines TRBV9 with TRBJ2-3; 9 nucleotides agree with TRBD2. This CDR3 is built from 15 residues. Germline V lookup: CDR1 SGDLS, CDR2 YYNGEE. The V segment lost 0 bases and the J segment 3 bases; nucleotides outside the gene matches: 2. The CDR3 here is CASSVGSGGTDTQYF. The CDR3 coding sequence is TGTGCCAGCAGCGTAGGGAGCGGGGGGACAGATACGCAGTATTTT.

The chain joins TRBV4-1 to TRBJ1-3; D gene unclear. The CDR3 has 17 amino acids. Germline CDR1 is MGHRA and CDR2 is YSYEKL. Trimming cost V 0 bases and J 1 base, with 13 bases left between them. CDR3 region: CASSQDQQVGSGNTIYF. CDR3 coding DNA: TGCGCCAGCAGCCAAGATCAGCAAGTAGGATCTGGAAACACCATATATTTT.

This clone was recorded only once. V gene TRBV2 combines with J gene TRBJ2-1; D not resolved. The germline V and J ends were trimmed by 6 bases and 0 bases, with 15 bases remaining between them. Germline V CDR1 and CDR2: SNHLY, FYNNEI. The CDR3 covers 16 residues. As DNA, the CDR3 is TGTGCCAGCAGCCGACGACTTGGAAGCTCCTACAATGAGCAGTTCTTC. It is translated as CASSRRLGSSYNEQFF. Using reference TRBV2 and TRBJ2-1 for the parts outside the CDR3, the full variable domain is EPEVTQTPSHQVTQMGQEVILRCVPISNHLYFYWYRQILGQKVEFLVSFYNNEISEKSEIFDDQFSVERPDGSNFTLKIRSTKLEDSAMYFCASSRRLGSSYNEQFFGPGTRLTVL.

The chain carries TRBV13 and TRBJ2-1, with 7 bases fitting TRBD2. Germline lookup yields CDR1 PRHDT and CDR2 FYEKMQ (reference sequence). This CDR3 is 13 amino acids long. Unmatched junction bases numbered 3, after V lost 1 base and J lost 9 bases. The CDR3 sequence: CASSLAGGGEQFF. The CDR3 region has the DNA TGTGCCAGCAGCTTAGCGGGGGGAGGTGAGCAGTTCTTC.

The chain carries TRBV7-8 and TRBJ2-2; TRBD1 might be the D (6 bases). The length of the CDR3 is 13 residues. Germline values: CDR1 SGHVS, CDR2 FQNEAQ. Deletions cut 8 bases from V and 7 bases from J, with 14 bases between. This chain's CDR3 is CASRLETGGELFF. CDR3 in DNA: TGTGCCAGCCGACTCGAGACAGGCGGGGAGCTGTTTTTT.

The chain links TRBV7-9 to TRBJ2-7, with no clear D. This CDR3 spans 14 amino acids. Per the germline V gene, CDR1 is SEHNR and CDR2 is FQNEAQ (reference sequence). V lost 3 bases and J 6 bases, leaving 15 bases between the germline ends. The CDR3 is CASSLTSLGSEQYF. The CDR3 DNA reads TGTGCCAGCAGCTTGACAAGTCTGGGGTCCGAGCAGTACTTC.